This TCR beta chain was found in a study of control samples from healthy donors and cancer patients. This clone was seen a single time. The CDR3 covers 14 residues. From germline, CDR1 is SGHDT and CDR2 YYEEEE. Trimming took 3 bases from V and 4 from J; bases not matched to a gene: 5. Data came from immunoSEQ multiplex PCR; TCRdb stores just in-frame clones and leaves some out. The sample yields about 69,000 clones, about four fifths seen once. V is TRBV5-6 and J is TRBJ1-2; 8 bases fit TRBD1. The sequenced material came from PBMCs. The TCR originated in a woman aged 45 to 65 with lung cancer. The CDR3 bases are TGTGCCAGCAGCTCCTCAGGGGGCGGCTATGGCTACACCTTC. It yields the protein CASSSSGGGYGYTF.